The TCR beta chain under discussion was sequenced for a study of control samples from healthy donors and cancer patients. Sequenced by immunoSEQ multiplex PCR; TCRdb stores in-frame clones only, minus some. The table has roughly 160,000 clones, roughly 94% seen once. Germline CDR1 and CDR2: SNHLY and FYNNEI. The V and J ends lost 6 bases and 4 bases respectively, with 12 bases between them. The CDR3 length is 14 residues. The source of this sequence is a man in his sixties with colorectal cancer. This chain connects TRBV2 to TRBJ2-2; a possible D gene is TRBD1 (5 bases). What was sequenced was PBMCs. The CDR3 DNA is TGTGCCAGCAGCCCACAGGCGCTCACCGGGGAGCTGTTTTTT. Residues: CASSPQALTGELFF.